This T cell receptor (beta chain) is drawn from a study of cytomegalovirus exposure and HLA in healthy donors. Study-level results: In a later analysis, several top co-occurrence clusters appeared linked to parvovirus B19, influenza, CMV and Epstein-Barr virus.

Of note for this clone: Its antigen remains unidentified.

PCR used 60 Vbeta primers and 13 Jbeta primers. Data came from immunoSEQ multiplex PCR; TCRdb stores just in-frame clones and leaves some out. This table has approximately 190,000 clones, about four fifths appearing once. The ends lost 4 bases at V and 4 bases at J; junction bases unmatched: 6. Germline-derived CDR1 and CDR2 are KGHSH and LQKENI. CDR3 length equals 17 residues. The origin of this receptor is a man aged 35 to 55 in good health and CMV-seropositive. The material sequenced was PBMCs. The gene calls are TRBV18 and TRBJ2-6; 11 bases align to TRBD1. CDR3 sequence reads: CASSLGQGAMGANVLTF. The CDR3 coding sequence is TGTGCCAGCTCACTAGGACAGGGGGCGATGGGGGCCAACGTCCTGACTTTC.